The rows below give T cell receptor beta chains drawn from one sample of a study of beta chain features in type 1 diabetes. Clones were sequenced by immunoSEQ multiplex PCR, and TCRdb holds only the in-frame ones, with some missing. The profile shows about 230,000 clones, 9.6% of them singletons. Sequencing was carried out using naive CD4+ T cells from blood. The receptors come from a woman between 18 and 30 years old in good health. The CDR3 runs from the conserved cysteine through the conserved F or W. D genes are given only for firm matches. Clone size is given for some rows only: seen once, a few or many times, or a class if the clone is expanded.

abundance: few; d_gene: TRBD2; j_gene: TRBJ2-1; v_gene: TRBV10-3; CDR3nt: TGTGCCATCAGTGAGTCGAGTGCTAGCGGGAGGGATGAGCAGTTCTTC; CDR3aa: CAISESSASGRDEQFF
abundance: .; d_gene: TRBD1; j_gene: TRBJ1-1; v_gene: TRBV6-5; CDR3nt: TGTGCCAGCAGTGTGGACAGGGCTTCTGAAGCTTTCTTT; CDR3aa: CASSVDRASEAFF
abundance: few; d_gene: TRBD2; j_gene: TRBJ2-7; v_gene: TRBV19; CDR3nt: TGTGCCAGTAGTAGGGAAGCGGGAGTTCCGTCCGAGCAGTACTTC; CDR3aa: CASSREAGVPSEQYF
abundance: .; d_gene: .; j_gene: TRBJ2-3; v_gene: TRBV9; CDR3nt: TGTGCCAGCAGCGTAGATTCCGTAGGCACAGATACGCAGTATTTT; CDR3aa: CASSVDSVGTDTQYF
abundance: .; d_gene: .; j_gene: TRBJ1-2; v_gene: TRBV23-1; CDR3nt: TGCGCCAGCAAGTCCTCGTCTCCCTTACTGTATGGCTACACCTTC; CDR3aa: CASKSSSPLLYGYTF
abundance: .; d_gene: .; j_gene: TRBJ2-1; v_gene: TRBV2; CDR3nt: TGTGCCAGCAGCCCCAGCGGAATCTACAATGAGCAGTTCTTC; CDR3aa: CASSPSGIYNEQFF
abundance: .; d_gene: .; j_gene: TRBJ1-2; v_gene: TRBV4-1; CDR3nt: TGCGCCAGCAGCCAAGCAGGGTATGGCTACACCTTC; CDR3aa: CASSQAGYGYTF
abundance: .; d_gene: TRBD1; j_gene: TRBJ2-2; v_gene: TRBV11-3; CDR3nt: TGTGCCAGCAGCCCAGGACAGGGGAACACCGGGGAGCTGTTTTTT; CDR3aa: CASSPGQGNTGELFF
abundance: .; d_gene: TRBD1; j_gene: TRBJ2-3; v_gene: TRBV29-1; CDR3nt: TGCAGCGTTGGACAGGGAACTAGCACAGATACGCAGTATTTT; CDR3aa: CSVGQGTSTDTQYF
abundance: .; d_gene: TRBD1; j_gene: TRBJ2-2; v_gene: TRBV6-5; CDR3nt: TGTGCCAGCAGAGGACAGGGGGTGCCCGGGGAGCTGTTTTTT; CDR3aa: CASRGQGVPGELFF
abundance: many; d_gene: .; j_gene: TRBJ2-7; v_gene: TRBV9; CDR3nt: TGTGCCAGCAGCGCCGCCGGGGGATACGAGCAGTACTTC; CDR3aa: CASSAAGGYEQYF
abundance: few; d_gene: .; j_gene: TRBJ1-2; v_gene: TRBV12-5; CDR3nt: TGTGCTAGTGGCTCCCACGGGGTCTCGGGAGGCTACACCTTC; CDR3aa: CASGSHGVSGGYTF
abundance: .; d_gene: .; j_gene: TRBJ2-1; v_gene: TRBV25-1; CDR3nt: TGTGCCAGCAGTGTGGACAGAGACAATGAGCAGTTCTTC; CDR3aa: CASSVDRDNEQFF
abundance: .; d_gene: .; j_gene: TRBJ2-2; v_gene: TRBV5-1; CDR3nt: TGCGCCAGCAGCTTGGGGGGCTTGGACTACGAGCTGTTTTTT; CDR3aa: CASSLGGLDYELFF
abundance: few; d_gene: TRBD1; j_gene: TRBJ2-2; v_gene: TRBV2; CDR3nt: TGTGCCAGCACCACCCCGACAGGGTACACCGGGGAGCTGTTTTTT; CDR3aa: CASTTPTGYTGELFF
abundance: .; d_gene: TRBD1; j_gene: TRBJ1-6; v_gene: TRBV2; CDR3nt: TGTGCCAGCAGGAGAGCCGGGACAGGGGAATCCGGTGAGAATTCACCCCTCCACTTT; CDR3aa: CASRRAGTGESGENSPLHF
abundance: few; d_gene: TRBD1; j_gene: TRBJ2-7; v_gene: TRBV11-2; CDR3nt: TGTGCCAGCAGCCGACAGGGCTCAGGGCAGTACTTC; CDR3aa: CASSRQGSGQYF
abundance: few; d_gene: .; j_gene: TRBJ2-7; v_gene: TRBV5-4; CDR3nt: TGTGCCAGCAGCTCGGCGGGCACCTACGAGCAGTACTTC; CDR3aa: CASSSAGTYEQYF
abundance: few; d_gene: .; j_gene: TRBJ1-1; v_gene: TRBV4-1; CDR3nt: TGCGCCAGCAGCCAAGAGACCGGCCAGGGGAACACTGAAGCTTTCTTT; CDR3aa: CASSQETGQGNTEAFF